This T cell receptor (beta chain) was profiled in a study of regulatory T cells in long-lasting Graves disease. iRepertoire HTBI primers and Arm-PCR of CDR3 regions built TCR beta libraries. TCRdb re-called the multiplex PCR reads through MiXCR, storing one row per CDR3 protein. The table shows hundreds of thousands of distinct CDR3 sequences, with under 25% occurring only once. Germline lookup yields CDR1 MNHEY and CDR2 SVGEGT. Unmatched junction bases numbered 9, after V lost 2 bases and J lost 4 bases. The CDR3 totals 17 residues. Time point given: persistent/refractory GD, antithyroid drugs over 5 years with positive TRAb. Generation of the TCR library employed RNA extracted from PBMCs. This clonotype occurred many times.

The clonotype comes from a female donor with Graves disease. This chain links TRBV6-2 or TRBV6-3 with TRBJ2-7; 12 nucleotides align to TRBD2. The sequencing here drew on peripheral blood mononuclear cells (PBMCs), taken when the disease was refractory, from a patient treated with antithyroid drugs. The CDR3 DNA follows: TGTGCCAGCAGTTACCCTGCTAGCGGGAGGGCCGAATACGAGCAGTACTTC. This codes for CASSYPASGRAEYEQYF.